This T cell receptor beta chain was captured by sequencing in a study of CD8+CD57+ T cells in acquired aplastic anemia. Study context: The average for DNA from sorted CD4+ and CD8+ cells was about 3.3 ug. Study-wide points: The study identified roughly 29 CD8+ CDR3 sequences shared by patients and controls.

This clonotype was observed many times. Its antigen remains unknown. Per germline, CDR1 SQVTM and CDR2 ANQGSEA. The V end was cut by 8 bases, the J end by 7 bases, with 13 bases between. This CDR3 contains 11 residues. Profiling of TCR beta VDJ combinations and CDR3 sequences used genomic DNA as template. TCRdb recomputed calls from the reads with MiXCR, one row per CDR3 protein. Here the sample spans about 180,000 distinct CDR3 sequences, under 55% being singletons. Sequenced sample: sorted CD4+, CD8+, or CD8+CD57+ T cells (not recorded which) from PBMCs. The chain links TRBV29-1 to TRBJ2-3, with D hard to call. The clonotype comes from a human donor in good health. CDR3 sequence (DNA): TGCAGCCCCGTTCTTCAGAATACGCAGTATTTT. Protein sequence: CSPVLQNTQYF.